The 21 T cell receptor beta chains below were found in one sample sequenced in a study of T cells in Graves' hyperthyroidism and ophthalmopathy. There were TCR beta CDR3 regions amplified from RNA transcripts. Carried out on the TCR CDR3, a first-round RT-PCR used the HTBI primer set. TCRdb analysed the multiplex PCR reads with MiXCR anew, one entry per CDR3 protein. The table records about 560,000 distinct CDR3 sequences, 16% of them present only once. Sequenced sample: blood. These receptors were collected from a woman between 18 and 29 years old with Graves' hyperthyroidism.

This chain links TRBV5-6 with TRBJ2-7, with 9 bases matching TRBD1. Germline values: CDR1 SGHDT, CDR2 YYEEEE. The CDR3 totals 13 residues. V gave up 6 bases and J gave up 3 bases; unmatched junction bases: 4. Written as DNA, the CDR3 is TGTGCCAGCAAGGGGGGACAGGGCTACGAGCAGTACTTC. Translating gives CASKGGQGYEQYF.

This clonotype was recorded at least ten times. The chain is built from TRBV20-1 and TRBJ2-1, with 7 bases identical to TRBD2. This CDR3 has 11 residues. V was pared by 5 bases and J by 7 bases, with 2 bases of the junction left unmatched. Germline V CDR1 and CDR2: DFQATT, SNEGSKA (reference sequence). CDR3 amino acids: CSAGLVNEQFF. The CDR3 DNA sequence: TGCAGTGCTGGACTAGTGAATGAGCAGTTCTTC.

This clonotype was counted a single time. The chain uses TRBV5-1 and TRBJ2-7; TRBD2 matches 8 bases. Germline V gene lookup returns CDR1 SGHRS and CDR2 YFSETQ. V gave up 6 bases and J gave up 5 bases; unmatched junction bases: 10. The CDR3 has 14 amino acids. The CDR3 sequence is CASNLPGLVDEQYF. As DNA, the CDR3 is TGCGCCAGCAACCTTCCGGGACTAGTAGACGAGCAGTACTTC.

This clonotype has a handful of counts. The chain recombines TRBV2 with TRBJ2-5; no reliable D call. The CDR3 has 14 residues. CDR1 is SNHLY and CDR2 is FYNNEI in the germline V gene. The germline V and J ends were trimmed by 7 bases and 3 bases, with 15 bases remaining between them. The CDR3 here is CASISHGLKETQYF. CDR3 DNA sequence: TGTGCCAGCATATCACATGGCCTCAAAGAGACCCAGTACTTC.

This clonotype was observed many times. This chain links TRBV20-1 with TRBJ2-3; no clear D. Trimming stripped 5 bases from V and 0 bases from J, with 18 bases between. The CDR3 loop spans 16 amino acids. Germline V CDR1 and CDR2: DFQATT, SNEGSKA (reference sequence). CDR3 residues: CSALGSTPSSTDTQYF. The DNA of the CDR3 is TGCAGTGCTTTGGGGTCGACCCCGTCAAGCACAGATACGCAGTATTTT.

Turning to this clonotype: A much larger clone sits a single nucleotide away, making a read error possible. The chain links TRBV7-2 to TRBJ1-3; the match to TRBD1 covers 9 bases. In germline, CDR1 is SGHTA, CDR2 FQGNSA. The CDR3 is made up of 15 amino acids. J gave up 4 bases and V 6 bases, and 7 bases lay outside the gene matches. CDR3 in DNA: TGTGCCAGCAGGCGCGGGACAGGGATAGGAAACACCATATATTTT. Protein sequence: CASRRGTGIGNTIYF. Variable domain in full (rest from reference TRBV7-2 and TRBJ1-3): GAGVSQSPSNKVTEKGKDVELRCDPISGHTALYWYRQSLGQGLEFLIYFQGNSAPDKSGLPSDRFSAERTGGSVSTLTIQRTQQEDSAVYLCASRRGTGIGNTIYFGEGSWLTVV.

CDR3 in amino acids: CSARPSPPSDNSPLHF. The CDR3 DNA reads TGCAGTGCTAGGCCGTCCCCCCCAAGCGATAATTCACCCCTCCACTTT. The V gene is TRBV20-1, the J gene TRBJ1-6; unclear D gene. V gave up 3 bases and J gave up 5 bases, with 17 bases separating them. The length of the CDR3 is 16 residues. CDR1 DFQATT and CDR2 SNEGSKA come from the germline V gene (reference sequence).

The chain employs TRBV5-1 and TRBJ2-7; D unresolved. Germline CDR1 reads SGHRS; CDR2 reads YFSETQ. The CDR3 length is 16 residues. Trimming removed 1 base at V and 2 bases at J, with 16 bases between. CDR3 nucleotides: TGCGCCAGCAGCTTGTCCCTTGGGTCACCCACCTACGAGCAGTACTTC. Protein product: CASSLSLGSPTYEQYF. The whole variable domain, remainder taken from reference TRBV5-1 and TRBJ2-7, is KAGVTQTPRYLIKTRGQQVTLSCSPISGHRSVSWYQQTPGQGLQFLFEYFSETQRNKGNFPGRFSGRQFSNSRSEMNVSTLELGDSALYLCASSLSLGSPTYEQYFGPGTRLTVT.

A word on this clonotype: Because the CDR3 is missing its conserved closing phenylalanine or tryptophan, this is likely a read error. The J gene is TRBJ2-7, the V gene TRBV18, with 9 bases lining up with TRBD1. Germline V lookup: CDR1 KGHSH, CDR2 LQKENI. J gave up 7 bases and V 6 bases, and 10 bases lay outside the gene matches. The CDR3 has 14 amino acids. The CDR3 DNA sequence: TGTGCCAGCTCGCCCGGACAGGGGAGGAGAGAGCAGTACCTC. Amino acid sequence: CASSPGQGRREQYL.

This clonotype was seen ten or more times. The chain has TRBV3-1 and TRBJ2-1; possibly TRBD1 or TRBD2 for D (5 bases each). Germline-derived CDR1 and CDR2 are LGHDT and YNNKEL (reference sequence). The CDR3 covers 17 residues. Trimming removed 7 bases from V and 2 bases from J, with 21 bases in between. The CDR3 loop reads CASTASLGTATYNEQFF. The DNA for the CDR3 is TGTGCCAGCACTGCGAGCCTCGGGACGGCCACCTACAATGAGCAGTTCTTC.

This clonotype has ten or more counts. The V gene is TRBV11-3, the J gene TRBJ1-1; D gene unclear. The CDR3 is 13 amino acids. The V and J ends lost 5 bases and 1 base respectively, with 8 bases between them. The germline V gene has CDR1 SGHNT and CDR2 YENEEA. CDR3 DNA: TGTGCCAGCAGCCGCCTGGGGAACACTGAAGCTTTCTTT. Its protein product is CASSRLGNTEAFF.

This clonotype was observed at least ten times. The chain links TRBV7-9 to TRBJ1-1, with D uncertain. This CDR3 is built from 14 residues. Germline V gene data show CDR1 as SEHNR and CDR2 as FQNEAQ (reference sequence). V lost 1 base, J lost 4 bases, and 10 bases lay in between. Here the CDR3 DNA reads TGTGCCAGCAGCTTAGAAGGGAGCGGCACTGAAGCTTTCTTT. Its protein is CASSLEGSGTEAFF.

This chain joins TRBV20-1 and TRBJ1-1, with TRBD1 matching 9 bases. Germline CDR1 and CDR2: DFQATT and SNEGSKA (reference sequence). The trim removed 0 bases at V and 5 bases at J, leaving 7 bases unmatched. This CDR3 comprises 15 residues. CDR3 region: CSARDDGQGWTEAFF. DNA of the CDR3: TGCAGTGCTAGAGATGACGGACAGGGGTGGACTGAAGCTTTCTTT.

This clonotype was counted between two and nine times. The V gene is TRBV5-1, the J gene TRBJ1-1, with a possible D match to TRBD1 (5 bases). This CDR3 is 13 amino acids long. Germline loops: CDR1 SGHRS, CDR2 YFSETQ. The V and J ends lost 2 bases and 5 bases respectively, with 10 bases between them. CDR3 residues: CASSFEGWTEAFF. The CDR3 DNA reads as TGCGCCAGCAGCTTCGAGGGGTGGACTGAAGCTTTCTTT. Full variable domain (remainder filled in from reference TRBV5-1 and TRBJ1-1): KAGVTQTPRYLIKTRGQQVTLSCSPISGHRSVSWYQQTPGQGLQFLFEYFSETQRNKGNFPGRFSGRQFSNSRSEMNVSTLELGDSALYLCASSFEGWTEAFFGQGTRLTVV.

At least ten counts were recorded for this clonotype. The chain carries TRBV7-2 and TRBJ2-2, with 11 bases fitting TRBD2. The germline V gene has CDR1 SGHTA and CDR2 FQGNSA. The length of the CDR3 is 20 residues. After removal of 2 bases from V and 1 base from J, the junction contained 12 bases not matched to a gene. The chain's CDR3 is CASSLRALLAGALNTGELFF. CDR3 nucleotide sequence: TGTGCCAGCAGCTTAAGGGCGCTACTAGCGGGGGCTTTGAACACCGGGGAGCTGTTTTTT. The whole variable domain, filled in from reference TRBV7-2 and TRBJ2-2, reads GAGVSQSPSNKVTEKGKDVELRCDPISGHTALYWYRQSLGQGLEFLIYFQGNSAPDKSGLPSDRFSAERTGGSVSTLTIQRTQQEDSAVYLCASSLRALLAGALNTGELFFGEGSRLTVL.

This clonotype turned up a few times. The V and J genes are TRBV7-8 and TRBJ2-3, with D perhaps being TRBD1 or TRBD2 (6 bases each). Trimming took 6 bases from V and 0 from J, leaving 13 bases between them. CDR1 is SGHVS and CDR2 is FQNEAQ in the germline V gene. The CDR3 spans 15 residues. For the CDR3, the DNA is TGTGCCAGCAGGAGATGGGGGGCTAGCACAGATACGCAGTATTTT. It is translated as CASRRWGASTDTQYF.

The V and J genes are TRBV28 and TRBJ2-1, with TRBD2 matching over 10 bases. The CDR3 is 16 amino acids. Germline loops: CDR1 MDHEN, CDR2 SYDVKM. J lost 3 bases, V lost 2 bases, and 4 bases had no gene match. CDR3 sequence (DNA): TGTGCCAGCAGTTTAGCGGCTAGCGGGAGCTACAATGAGCAGTTCTTC. Translation gives CASSLAASGSYNEQFF.

This clonotype showed up many times. CDR3 sequence (DNA): TGTGCCAGCAGTTTGGCAGGGGGACAGCCCCAGCATTTT. It codes for CASSLAGGQPQHF. The rearrangement uses TRBV6-1 and TRBJ1-5; the match to TRBD1 covers 7 bases. The CDR3 extends over 13 amino acids. With V trimmed by 5 bases and J by 7 bases, 5 bases remained unmatched. The germline CDR1 and CDR2 sequences are MNHNS and SASEGT.

This clonotype was detected many times. The rearrangement uses TRBV7-8 and TRBJ1-3; D unresolved. The germline gives CDR1 SGHVS, CDR2 FQNEAQ. CDR3 size: 16 residues. With 1 base removed from V and 0 bases from J, the gap between germline ends came to 10 bases. CDR3 bases: TGTGCCAGCAGCTTAGTAACGCGCTTCTCTGGAAACACCATATATTTT. It encodes CASSLVTRFSGNTIYF.

There are a few counts of this clonotype. This chain uses TRBV7-9 with TRBJ1-5, with a tentative D call TRBD1 (6 bases). This CDR3 has 15 amino acids. Looked up from germline, CDR1 is SEHNR and CDR2 is FQNEAQ (reference sequence). V lost 5 bases to trimming and J lost 0 bases, with 11 bases between them. This chain's CDR3 is CASSEQGGSNQPQHF. CDR3 DNA sequence: TGTGCCAGCAGCGAACAGGGAGGTAGCAATCAGCCCCAGCATTTT. Using reference TRBV7-9 and TRBJ1-5 for the parts outside the CDR3, the full variable domain is DTGVSQNPRHKITKRGQNVTFRCDPISEHNRLYWYRQTLGQGPEFLTYFQNEAQLEKSRLLSDRFSAERPKGSFSTLEIQRTEQGDSAMYLCASSEQGGSNQPQHFGDGTRLSIL.

There are many counts of this clonotype. The CDR3 here is CASRGTGRMPGELFF. The CDR3 DNA reads as TGTGCCAGCAGAGGGACAGGGAGGATGCCCGGGGAGCTGTTTTTT. The chain recombines TRBV6-2 or TRBV6-3 with TRBJ2-2; 9 nucleotides match TRBD1. Per the germline V gene, CDR1 is MNHEY and CDR2 is SVGEGT. Germline trimming cut 6 bases from V and 6 bases from J; bases unmatched to any gene: 8. This CDR3 comprises 15 residues.